What follows describes a single T cell receptor (beta chain). Its cognate antigen is unknown. Clones were sequenced by immunoSEQ multiplex PCR, and TCRdb holds only the in-frame ones, with some missing. The data show about 150,000 clones, with more than 85% seen just once and 1.1% to 1.5% held by the top ten. This sample is drawn from a study of T cell responses to AZD1222 COVID-19 vaccine. Study overall: Second-dose intervals near 4 or 12 weeks were combined.

General observations from the study: Vaccine-related CD4 TCRs covered spike, predominating at 160-218 and 743-854. Reportedly, nearly half the spike-specific TCRs target unmutated variant regions. Donors skewed white British and female; clonal diversity was possibly underestimated.

This clonotype was sampled from an adult in good health. This specimen consisted of peripheral blood, obtained on day 0 of AZD1222 vaccination.

The CDR3 spells CASSQDWAGAYNSPLHF. The CDR3 bases are TGTGCCAGCAGCCAAGATTGGGCAGGGGCCTATAATTCACCCCTCCACTTT. The V and J genes are TRBV4-2 and TRBJ1-6, with a possible D match to TRBD1 (6 bases). The CDR3 sequence is 17 residues long. With 0 bases removed from V and 2 bases from J, the gap between germline ends came to 11 bases. Germline CDR1 is LGHNA and CDR2 is YNFKEQ.